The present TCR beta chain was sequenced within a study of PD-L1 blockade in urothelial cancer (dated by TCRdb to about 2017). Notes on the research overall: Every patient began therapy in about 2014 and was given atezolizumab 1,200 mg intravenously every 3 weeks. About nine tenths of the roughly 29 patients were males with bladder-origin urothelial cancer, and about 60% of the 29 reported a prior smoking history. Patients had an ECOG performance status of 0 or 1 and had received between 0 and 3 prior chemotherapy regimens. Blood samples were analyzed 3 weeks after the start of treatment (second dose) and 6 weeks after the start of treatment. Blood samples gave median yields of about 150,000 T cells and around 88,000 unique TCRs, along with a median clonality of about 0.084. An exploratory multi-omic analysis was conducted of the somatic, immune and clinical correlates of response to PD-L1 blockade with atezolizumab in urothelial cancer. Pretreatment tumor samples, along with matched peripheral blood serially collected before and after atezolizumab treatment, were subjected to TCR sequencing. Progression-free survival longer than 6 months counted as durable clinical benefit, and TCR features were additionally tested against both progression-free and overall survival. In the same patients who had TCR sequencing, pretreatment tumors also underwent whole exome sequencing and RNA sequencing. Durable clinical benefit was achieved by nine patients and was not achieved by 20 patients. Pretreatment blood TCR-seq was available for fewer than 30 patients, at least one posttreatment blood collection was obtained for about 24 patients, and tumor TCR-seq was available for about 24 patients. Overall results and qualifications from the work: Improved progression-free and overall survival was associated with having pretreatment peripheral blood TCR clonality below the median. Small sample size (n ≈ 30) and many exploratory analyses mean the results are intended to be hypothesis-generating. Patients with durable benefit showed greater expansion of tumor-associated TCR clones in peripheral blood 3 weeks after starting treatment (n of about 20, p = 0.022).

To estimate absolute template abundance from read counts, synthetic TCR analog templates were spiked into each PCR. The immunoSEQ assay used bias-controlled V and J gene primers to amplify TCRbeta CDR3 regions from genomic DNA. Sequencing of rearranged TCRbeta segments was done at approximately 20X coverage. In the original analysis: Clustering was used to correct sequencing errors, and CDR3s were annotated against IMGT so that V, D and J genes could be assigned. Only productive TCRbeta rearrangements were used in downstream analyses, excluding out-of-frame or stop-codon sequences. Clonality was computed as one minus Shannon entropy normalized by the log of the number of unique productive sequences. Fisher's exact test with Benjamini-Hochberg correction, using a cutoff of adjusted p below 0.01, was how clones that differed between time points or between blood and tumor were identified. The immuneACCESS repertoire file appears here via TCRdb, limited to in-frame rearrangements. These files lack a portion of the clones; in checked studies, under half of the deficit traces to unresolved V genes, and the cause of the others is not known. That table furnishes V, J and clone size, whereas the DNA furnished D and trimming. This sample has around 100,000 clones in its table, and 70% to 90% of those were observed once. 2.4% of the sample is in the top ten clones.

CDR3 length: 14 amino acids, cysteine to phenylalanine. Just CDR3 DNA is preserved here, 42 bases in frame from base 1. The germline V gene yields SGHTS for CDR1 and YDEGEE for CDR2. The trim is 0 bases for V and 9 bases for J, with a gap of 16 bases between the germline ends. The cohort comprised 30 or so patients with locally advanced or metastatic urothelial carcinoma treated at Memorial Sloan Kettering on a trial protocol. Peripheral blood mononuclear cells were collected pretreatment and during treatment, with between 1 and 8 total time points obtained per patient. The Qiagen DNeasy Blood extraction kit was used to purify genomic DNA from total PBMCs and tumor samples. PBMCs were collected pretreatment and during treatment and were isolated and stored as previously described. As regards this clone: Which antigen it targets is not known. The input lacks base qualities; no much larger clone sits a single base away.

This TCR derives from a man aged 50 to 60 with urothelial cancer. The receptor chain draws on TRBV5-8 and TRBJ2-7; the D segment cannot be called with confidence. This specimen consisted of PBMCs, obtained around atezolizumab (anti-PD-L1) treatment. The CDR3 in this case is CASSLDSPPVWQYF. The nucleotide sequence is TGTGCCAGCAGCTTGGACAGTCCCCCTGTGTGGCAGTACTTC.